This T cell receptor delta chain was documented in a study of gamma-delta T cells after stem cell transplantation. TCRdb re-processed the RT-PCR reads using CATT. The data contain about 5,400 delta-chain clones, 9.5% to 10% of them singletons. CDR1 GEAIGNYY and CDR2 EKD come from the germline V gene. Germline trimming cut 0 bases from V and 1 base from J; bases unmatched to any gene: 12. The CDR3 consists of 18 residues. This clone showed up just a few times. This chain links TRDV2 with TRDJ1; the match to TRDD3 covers 8 bases. Specimen: gamma-delta T cells. The sequence derives from a human donor. It is not recorded whose cells these are; they may come from a transplant donor. This chain's CDR3 is CACDTVGDQSLATDKLIF. The DNA of the CDR3 is TGTGCCTGTGACACCGTGGGGGATCAGAGCTTGGCCACCGATAAACTCATCTTT.